These 13 T cell receptor beta chains were sequenced from one sample in a study of control samples from healthy donors and cancer patients. Libraries were prepared by immunoSEQ multiplex PCR; TCRdb keeps only in-frame clonotypes and omits some of them. The sample yields some 150,000 clones, roughly 93% seen once. Sequenced input: blood. Receptor source: a man aged 50-60 years in good health.

This clone was picked up one time. V is TRBV3-1 (or the pseudogene TRBV3-2) and J is TRBJ2-7, with TRBD2 matching 9 bases. CDR1 is LGHDT and CDR2 is YNNKEL in the germline V gene (reference sequence). The CDR3 spans 15 residues. V shed 2 bases, J shed 2 bases, and the junction held 4 bases outside the gene matches. CDR3 residues: CASSQTSGRPYEQYF. DNA of the CDR3: TGTGCCAGCAGCCAAACTAGCGGGCGACCCTACGAGCAGTACTTC.

Here the CDR3 reads CASSLGRGMFYGYTF. DNA of the CDR3: TGTGCCAGCAGCTTAGGTAGAGGGATGTTCTATGGCTACACCTTC. The V gene is TRBV7-8, the J gene TRBJ1-2; D gene uncertain. Looked up from germline, CDR1 is SGHVS and CDR2 is FQNEAQ. This CDR3 is 15 amino acids long. Trimming stripped 1 base from V and 4 bases from J, with 13 bases between.

The chain combines TRBV29-1 with TRBJ2-2, with D uncertain. This CDR3 has 12 amino acids. The V gene lost 6 bases and the J gene lost 5 bases, with 10 bases spanning the gap. Germline CDR1 is SQVTM and CDR2 is ANQGSEA. The CDR3 region is CSVAGHTGELFF. DNA of the CDR3: TGCAGCGTAGCCGGGCATACCGGGGAGCTGTTTTTT.

The chain has TRBV4-1 and TRBJ2-2; the match to TRBD1 covers 8 bases. CDR1 MGHRA and CDR2 YSYEKL come from the germline V gene. V shed 4 bases and J 4 bases; nucleotides not matched to a gene: 5. This CDR3 is 15 amino acids long. In DNA form, the CDR3 reads TGCGCCAGCAGCCCCAGGACAGGGAGCACCGGGGAGCTGTTTTTT. It is translated as CASSPRTGSTGELFF.

The chain's CDR3 is CASSLGPGGVKNIQYF. DNA for the CDR3: TGTGCCAGTAGTCTCGGACCCGGGGGGGTCAAAAACATTCAGTACTTC. V gene TRBV19 combines with J gene TRBJ2-4; 8 bases align to TRBD2. Per the germline V gene, CDR1 is LNHDA and CDR2 is SQIVND (reference sequence). V lost 5 bases to trimming and J lost 3 bases; unmatched junction nucleotides: 9. The CDR3 length is 16 residues.

This clone was seen just once. The chain has TRBV7-2 and TRBJ1-5; D is possibly TRBD1 (5 bases). Per the germline V gene, CDR1 is SGHTA and CDR2 is FQGNSA. Trimming stripped 1 base from V and 4 bases from J, with 11 bases between. This CDR3 has 15 residues. In nucleotides, the CDR3 is TGTGCCAGCAGCTTAGGGGACGGCAGAAATCAGCCCCAGCATTTT. Translation: CASSLGDGRNQPQHF.

The V call is TRBV5-1, the J call TRBJ1-4; 9 bases align to TRBD1. The CDR3 spans 15 residues. Per germline, CDR1 SGHRS and CDR2 YFSETQ. V dropped 4 bases and J dropped 8; count of bases not matched to a gene: 9. The CDR3 bases are TGCGCCAGCAGCCTCCGAGACAGGGGGGGAGAAAAACTGTTTTTT. This translates into CASSLRDRGGEKLFF. Together with reference TRBV5-1 and TRBJ1-4, the CDR3 gives the full variable domain: KAGVTQTPRYLIKTRGQQVTLSCSPISGHRSVSWYQQTPGQGLQFLFEYFSETQRNKGNFPGRFSGRQFSNSRSEMNVSTLELGDSALYLCASSLRDRGGEKLFFGSGTQLSVL.

Only one count was recorded for this clone. The rearrangement joins TRBV5-4 to TRBJ1-6; D is undetermined. CDR1 SGHNT and CDR2 YYREEE come from the germline V gene (reference sequence). V was cut by 4 bases and J by 10 bases, with 9 bases left in between. The CDR3 spans 12 residues. CDR3 DNA sequence: TGTGCCAGCAGCCTACCGGGATCACCCCTCCACTTT. Translation gives CASSLPGSPLHF. The full variable domain, with the rest looked up from reference TRBV5-4 and TRBJ1-6, is ETGVTQSPTHLIKTRGQQVTLRCSSQSGHNTVSWYQQALGQGPQFIFQYYREEENGRGNFPPRFSGLQFPNYSSELNVNALELDDSALYLCASSLPGSPLHFGNGTRLTVT.

This chain connects TRBV7-9 to TRBJ2-5; D not resolved. V was cut by 2 bases and J by 2 bases, with 9 bases left in between. The CDR3 length is 14 residues. CDR1 and CDR2 from the germline V gene are SEHNR and FQNEAQ (reference sequence). The CDR3 here is CASSLTQNQETQYF. The CDR3 nucleotides read TGTGCCAGCAGCTTAACCCAGAATCAAGAGACCCAGTACTTC.

The genes are TRBV28 and TRBJ1-2; D not resolved. V was clipped by 4 bases and J by 4 bases, with 7 bases between them. This CDR3 has 12 residues. In germline, CDR1 is MDHEN, CDR2 SYDVKM. CDR3: CASSSDPYGYTF. CDR3 sequence (DNA): TGTGCCAGCAGTTCAGACCCCTATGGCTACACCTTC.

The chain joins TRBV27 to TRBJ1-2, with 10 positions matching TRBD1. The junction had 13 bases not matched to a gene; V was cut back by 2 bases and J by 1 base. In germline, CDR1 is MNHEY, CDR2 SMNVEV (reference sequence). This CDR3 region has 19 residues. As DNA, the CDR3 is TGTGCCAGCAGTTTAAGGGTCCCGGGACAGGGGACGGGTAACTATGGCTACACCTTC. It specifies CASSLRVPGQGTGNYGYTF.

The chain carries TRBV28 and TRBJ1-1, with D possibly being TRBD1 (6 bases). Germline loops: CDR1 MDHEN, CDR2 SYDVKM. Trimming pared 2 bases from V and 5 bases from J, leaving 15 bases between. The CDR3 spans 15 residues. The CDR3 nucleotides are TGTGCCAGCAGTTTAGTTGGGGGGGCTTGGACTGAAGCTTTCTTT. Protein sequence: CASSLVGGAWTEAFF.

The V call is TRBV7-9, the J call TRBJ2-3; 9 bases are shared with TRBD2. The V gene's germline CDR1 is SEHNR and CDR2 FQNEAQ (reference sequence). Trimming took 4 bases from V and 4 from J; bases not matched to a gene: 3. The CDR3 totals 14 residues. The CDR3 nucleotides read TGTGCCAGCAGCTCTAGCGGGAAGGCAGATACGCAGTATTTT. Translated, it gives CASSSSGKADTQYF.